The entry below gives a single TCR beta chain sequence along with its context. What it binds is unknown. This sample is drawn from a study of beta chain features in type 1 diabetes. CDR3 length: 13 amino acids. With 8 bases removed from V and 2 bases from J, the gap between germline ends came to 12 bases. In germline, CDR1 is MNHNS, CDR2 SASEGT. One heparinised draw, averaging about 110 mL, was taken per donor. Expressed TCRB transcripts were sequenced, since all the RNA that had been isolated was reverse transcribed. The data were produced by immunoSEQ multiplex PCR, yet TCRdb's version contains in-frame clones alone and is incomplete. The table shows more than 350,000 clones, with about 10% occurring only once. Broader study findings: The similarity of naive, central memory and Treg TCRB repertoires appeared greater among patients than among healthy donors. VDJ junctions in type 1 diabetes patients carried more deletions and fewer insertions.

Material: naive CD4+ T cells from blood. The chain recombines TRBV6-1 with TRBJ2-5; D may be TRBD2 (6 bases). The sequence was obtained from a woman aged 18 to 35 in good health. CDR3 sequence (DNA): TGTGCCAGCGGGGACTGGGGACAAGAGACCCAGTACTTC. Translated, it gives CASGDWGQETQYF.